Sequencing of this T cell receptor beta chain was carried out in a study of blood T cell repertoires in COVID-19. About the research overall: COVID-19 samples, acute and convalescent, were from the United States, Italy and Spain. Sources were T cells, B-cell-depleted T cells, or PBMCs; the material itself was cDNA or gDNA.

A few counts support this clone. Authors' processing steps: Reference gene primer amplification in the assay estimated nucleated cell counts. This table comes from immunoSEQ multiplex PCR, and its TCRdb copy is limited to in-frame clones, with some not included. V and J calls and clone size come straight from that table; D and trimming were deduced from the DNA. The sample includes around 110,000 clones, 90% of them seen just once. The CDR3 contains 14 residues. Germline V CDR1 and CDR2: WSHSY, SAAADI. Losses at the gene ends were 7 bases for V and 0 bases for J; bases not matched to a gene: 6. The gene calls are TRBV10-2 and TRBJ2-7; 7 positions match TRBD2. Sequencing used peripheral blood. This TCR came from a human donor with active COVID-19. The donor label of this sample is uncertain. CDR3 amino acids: CASNPGGYSYEQYF. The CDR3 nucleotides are TGCGCCAGCAACCCGGGGGGTTACTCCTACGAGCAGTACTTC.